This TCR beta chain is from a study of vaccination and CD4 T cells after COVID-19. Whole-study findings and limits: A median of around 90% of reactive clones, in convalescent patients, became evident only post-vaccination. Post-infection sampling omitted early timepoints and covered relatively few convalescent patients.

CDR3 length: 11 amino acids. V dropped 5 bases and J dropped 7 bases, with 8 bases sitting between them. CDR1 is SGHTA and CDR2 is FQGNSA in the germline V gene. This clonotype qualifies as large. Its antigen is unknown. With the Oncomine TCR Beta short-read assay, DNA from cultured CD4+ T cells was sequenced. TCRdb re-called the PCR reads with MiXCR, one entry per CDR3 protein. The data show around 6,000 distinct CDR3 sequences, 44% seen once. As to treatment: approximately nine-day PBMC culture with coronavirus spike peptide pools or control peptides (ViraFEST assay). The clonotype originates from a human donor who had recovered from COVID-19. The sequencing input was CD4+ T cells from blood, cultured in vitro. The chain links TRBV7-2 to TRBJ2-5; D gene ambiguous. CDR3 nucleotides: TGTGCCAGCAGCCTCGGTGGGACCCAGTACTTC. Its protein is CASSLGGTQYF.